This T cell receptor (beta chain) originates from a study of cytomegalovirus exposure and HLA in healthy donors. Study-level information: There were 350 to 400 genotyped donors. Of these, roughly 80% fell in the genetic ancestry cluster associated with self-reported Caucasian donors. Broader study findings: Exclusion as indistinguishable affected some V segments, including TRBV6-2 and TRBV6-3.

Concerning this clone: Its matching antigen is unknown.

The PCR employed 60 Vbeta primers together with 13 Jbeta primers. Clones were read by immunoSEQ multiplex PCR, and TCRdb kept only the in-frame ones, dropping some. Of around 200,000 clones in the sample, 65% to 80% were seen once. V dropped 5 bases and J dropped 11 bases, with 12 bases sitting between them. The CDR3 totals 11 residues. CDR1 and CDR2 from the germline V gene are LNHDA and SQIVND (reference sequence). The sample was PBMCs. This TCR derives from a woman aged 25 to 45 in good health and CMV-seropositive. The genes are TRBV19 and TRBJ1-2; D unresolved. The CDR3 bases are TGTGCCAGTAGTTTCTCGAGGGAGTACACCTTC. Translating gives CASSFSREYTF.